Following are 14 T cell receptor beta chains from one sample sequenced in a study of shared clonotypes between healthy human individuals. The repertoire was sequenced with immunoSEQ multiplex PCR; TCRdb's copy has only in-frame clones and lacks some. The table lists around 700,000 clones, roughly 78% of them singletons. The sample was memory CD4+ T cells sorted from blood. Noted subset: CD45RA-negative fraction. These receptors all come from a woman under 40 in good health.

The rearrangement joins TRBV28 to TRBJ1-3; 8 positions match TRBD1. The V and J ends lost 5 bases and 4 bases, in that order; junction bases with no gene match: 10. Germline CDR1 is MDHEN and CDR2 is SYDVKM. The CDR3 is 16 residues long. Here the CDR3 reads CASSTPGQGRGNTIYF. CDR3 coding DNA: TGTGCCAGCAGTACGCCCGGACAGGGTAGGGGAAACACCATATATTTT.

This clone was recorded a few times. This chain links TRBV28 with TRBJ1-5; no clear D. With 6 bases removed from V and 6 bases from J, the gap between germline ends came to 9 bases. The CDR3 covers 12 residues. CDR1 and CDR2 (germline): MDHEN, SYDVKM. The CDR3 sequence: CASRSGSQPQHF. For the CDR3, the DNA is TGTGCCAGCAGGTCGGGGAGTCAGCCCCAGCATTTT.

As to this clone: A much larger clone lies a single base off, so this may be a read error. The chain uses TRBV5-4 and TRBJ1-1; no definite D call. V lost 2 bases to trimming and J lost 1 base, with 3 bases between them. This CDR3 has 12 residues. CDR1 is SGHNT, CDR2 YYREEE, per germline (reference sequence). For the CDR3, the DNA is TGTGCCAGCAGCTTACAGAACACTGAAGCTTTCTTT. This encodes CASSLQNTEAFF.

This clone was seen more than once but under ten times. V is TRBV19 and J is TRBJ1-5; perhaps TRBD1 as D (6 bases). Trimming removed 0 bases from V and 5 bases from J, with 14 bases in between. This CDR3 has 16 residues. From germline, CDR1 is LNHDA and CDR2 SQIVND (reference sequence). Written as DNA, the CDR3 is TGTGCCAGTAGTATAGAGGCAGGGGTACAGGATCAGCCCCAGCATTTT. Translating it yields CASSIEAGVQDQPQHF.

The chain has TRBV5-1 and TRBJ2-7; 9 nucleotides agree with TRBD2. The CDR3 totals 16 residues. With V trimmed by 4 bases and J by 3 bases, 11 bases remained unmatched. In germline, CDR1 is SGHRS, CDR2 YFSETQ. This CDR3 is CASSMGSAGGIYEQYF. The CDR3, as DNA: TGCGCCAGCAGCATGGGGTCGGCGGGAGGGATCTACGAGCAGTACTTC.

The rearrangement uses TRBV5-1 and TRBJ1-1; no reliable D call. CDR1 SGHRS and CDR2 YFSETQ come from the germline V gene. V was cut by 2 bases and J by 6 bases, with 11 bases left in between. This CDR3 is 13 amino acids long. The CDR3 nucleotides read TGCGCCAGCAGCTTTCAGGATGAGGCTGAAGCTTTCTTT. This sequence encodes CASSFQDEAEAFF.

This clone occurred a few times. Within the sample, other DNA sequences also encode this same CDR3. The chain links TRBV28 to TRBJ2-7; D is unclear. The CDR3 consists of 12 residues. Germline CDR1 and CDR2: MDHEN and SYDVKM. V gave up 6 bases and J gave up 2 bases, with 8 bases separating them. The CDR3 is CASSQTAYEQYF. The CDR3 nucleotides read TGTGCCAGCAGCCAGACGGCCTACGAGCAGTACTTC.

The J gene is TRBJ2-1, the V gene TRBV30, with D unclear. CDR1 and CDR2 (germline): GTSNPN, SVGIG (reference sequence). V was cut by 0 bases and J by 4 bases, with 10 bases left in between. This CDR3 spans 14 amino acids. The CDR3 region has the DNA TGTGCCTGGAGTGTTTCATCCATATACAATGAGCAGTTCTTC. Translating it yields CAWSVSSIYNEQFF.

The chain has TRBV18 and TRBJ2-7, with TRBD2 as a possible D gene (6 bases). The CDR3 length is 15 residues. Trimming took off 6 bases at V and 3 bases at J, with 18 bases between the two ends. Germline values: CDR1 KGHSH, CDR2 LQKENI. The CDR3 region is CASSRDSSSRYEQYF. CDR3 DNA sequence: TGTGCCAGCTCGAGGGACTCAAGCTCCCGCTACGAGCAGTACTTC.

The chain employs TRBV28 and TRBJ2-7; TRBD2 matches at 8 bases. Germline V CDR1 and CDR2: MDHEN, SYDVKM. The CDR3 extends over 16 amino acids. V trimming: 5 bases; J trimming: 2 bases; junction bases outside the gene matches: 11. The CDR3, as DNA: TGTGCCAGCAGTACCCCTGCCGCGGGGGGAGCCTACGAGCAGTACTTC. Translation: CASSTPAAGGAYEQYF.

The CDR3 DNA sequence: TGTGCCTGGAGTGTTCCCTTAGGGCGGGGGAAGGACGAGCAGTACTTC. It specifies CAWSVPLGRGKDEQYF. V gene TRBV30 combines with J gene TRBJ2-5, with 7 bases fitting TRBD2. The end of the DNA is better explained by TRBJ2-7, so the J call may be wrong. CDR3 length: 16 amino acids. From germline, CDR1 is GTSNPN and CDR2 SVGIG (reference sequence).

The chain is built from TRBV5-8 and TRBJ1-5; D is ambiguous. Trimming removed 4 bases from V and 0 bases from J, with 17 bases in between. From germline, CDR1 is SGHTS and CDR2 YDEGEE. This CDR3 contains 17 residues. CDR3 protein: CASSHPVSVDSNQPQHF. The CDR3 DNA reads as TGTGCCAGCAGCCACCCCGTGTCCGTAGATAGCAATCAGCCCCAGCATTTT.

V gene TRBV29-1 combines with J gene TRBJ2-6; D uncertain. The CDR3 is 12 amino acids. Trimming cost V 4 bases and J 2 bases, with 3 bases left between them. CDR1 is SQVTM, CDR2 ANQGSEA, per germline. This CDR3 reads CSVGTGANVLTF. CDR3 coding DNA: TGCAGCGTTGGAACTGGGGCCAACGTCCTGACTTTC. Full variable domain (outside the CDR3, taken from reference TRBV29-1 and TRBJ2-6): SAVISQKPSRDICQRGTSLTIQCQVDSQVTMMFWYRQQPGQSLTLIATANQGSEATYESGFVIDKFPISRPNLTFSTLTVSNMSPEDSSIYLCSVGTGANVLTFGAGSRLTVL.

The gene calls are TRBV4-1 and TRBJ2-6; D remains unclear. This CDR3 is 15 amino acids long. In germline, CDR1 is MGHRA, CDR2 YSYEKL. V was trimmed by 1 base and J by 1 base, leaving 5 bases between them. CDR3 in DNA: TGCGCCAGCAGCCAAGTTTCGTCTGGGGCCAACGTCCTGACTTTC. It specifies CASSQVSSGANVLTF.